Sequencing of this TCR beta chain was carried out in a study of radiotherapy plus CTLA-4 blockade in lung cancer listed by TCRdb under 2018. About the study as a whole: Objective responses occurred in around 20% of enrolled patients, and about 33% achieved disease control.

Libraries were prepared through the immunoSEQ multiplex PCR assay. TCRdb re-hosts the immuneACCESS table, in-frame sequences only. Its copies lack some clones; in the studies checked, an unresolved V gene accounts for under half of them, and the cause for the rest is not known. Within this sample are some 110,000 clones, with about four fifths of them counted one time only. The ten largest account for 3% to 4% of the sample. The study evaluated CTLA-4 blockade (ipilimumab) given together with focal radiation therapy in patients who had chemo-refractory metastatic non-small-cell lung cancer. Sequences KGHSH (CDR1) and LQKENI (CDR2) are obtained from the germline V gene. At the junction V is shortened by 3 bases and J by 3 bases; bases outside the gene matches: 6. Measured from the cysteine to the phenylalanine, the CDR3 is 15 residues long. Just the 45-base CDR3 DNA is kept, in frame starting at base 1.

As concerns this clone: What this receptor recognizes is not known. One base away there is no much larger clone; base qualities are not given.

The paper as a whole reports these results and caveats: The strongest predictors of response, as reported, were early dynamic changes in blood T cell clones along with a rise in serum interferon-beta after radiation. After treatment with radiotherapy and ipilimumab, TCR clones that came from tumors expanded in the peripheral blood.

This TCR was sampled from a human donor with non-small cell lung cancer that progressed on radiotherapy plus ipilimumab. Some clones in this sample may be carry-over from other donors' samples. The sequence is built from TRBV18 and TRBJ1-1, with 8 middle bases fitting TRBD1. This material consisted of peripheral blood, taken from a patient treated with radiotherapy plus ipilimumab. The CDR3 has the sequence CASSPTGVSDTEAFF. The nucleotide sequence is TGTGCCAGCTCACCGACAGGGGTCAGTGACACTGAAGCTTTCTTT.